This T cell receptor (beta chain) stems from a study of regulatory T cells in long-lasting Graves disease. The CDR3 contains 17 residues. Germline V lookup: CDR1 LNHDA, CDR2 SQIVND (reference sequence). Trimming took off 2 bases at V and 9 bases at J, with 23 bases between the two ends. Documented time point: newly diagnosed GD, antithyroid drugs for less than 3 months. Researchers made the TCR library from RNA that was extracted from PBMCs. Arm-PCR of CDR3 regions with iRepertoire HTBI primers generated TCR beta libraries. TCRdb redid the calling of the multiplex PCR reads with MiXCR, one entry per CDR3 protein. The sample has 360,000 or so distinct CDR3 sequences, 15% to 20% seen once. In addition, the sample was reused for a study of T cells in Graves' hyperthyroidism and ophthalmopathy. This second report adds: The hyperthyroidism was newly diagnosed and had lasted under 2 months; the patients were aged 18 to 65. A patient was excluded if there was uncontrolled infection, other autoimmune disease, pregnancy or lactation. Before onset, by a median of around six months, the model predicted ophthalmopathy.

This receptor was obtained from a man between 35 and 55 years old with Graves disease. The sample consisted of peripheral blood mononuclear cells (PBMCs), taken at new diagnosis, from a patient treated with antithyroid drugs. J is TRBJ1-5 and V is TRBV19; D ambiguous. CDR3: CASSINAGGYRLGPQHF. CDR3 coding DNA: TGTGCCAGTAGTATAAATGCCGGAGGGTACCGCTTAGGGCCCCAGCATTTT. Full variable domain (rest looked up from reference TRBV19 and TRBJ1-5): DGGITQSPKYLFRKEGQNVTLSCEQNLNHDAMYWYRQDPGQGLRLIYYSQIVNDFQKGDIAEGYSVSREKKESFPLTVTSAQKNPTAFYLCASSINAGGYRLGPQHFGDGTRLSIL.